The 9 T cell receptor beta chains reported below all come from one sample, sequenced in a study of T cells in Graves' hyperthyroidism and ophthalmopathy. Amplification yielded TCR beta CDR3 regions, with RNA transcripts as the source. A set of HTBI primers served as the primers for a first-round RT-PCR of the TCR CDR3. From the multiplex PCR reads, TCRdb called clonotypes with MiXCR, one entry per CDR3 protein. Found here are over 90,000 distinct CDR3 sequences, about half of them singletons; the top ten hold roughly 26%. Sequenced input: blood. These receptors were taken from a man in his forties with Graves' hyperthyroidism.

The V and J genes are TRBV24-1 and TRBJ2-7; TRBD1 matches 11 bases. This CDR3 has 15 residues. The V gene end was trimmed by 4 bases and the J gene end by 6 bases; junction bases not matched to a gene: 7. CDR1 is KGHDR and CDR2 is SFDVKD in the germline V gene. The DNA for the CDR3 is TGTGCCACCAGTGAGACCGGGACAGGGGGATCCGAGCAGTACTTC. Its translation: CATSETGTGGSEQYF.

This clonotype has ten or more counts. In DNA form, the CDR3 reads TGTGCCAGCAGTTTAGACAGACTGGGCGAGCAGTACTTC. Its protein is CASSLDRLGEQYF. The chain links TRBV28 to TRBJ2-7; D is possibly TRBD1 (5 bases). V shed 2 bases and J shed 6 bases, with 11 bases lying between them. Germline lookup yields CDR1 MDHEN and CDR2 SYDVKM. The CDR3 has 13 residues.

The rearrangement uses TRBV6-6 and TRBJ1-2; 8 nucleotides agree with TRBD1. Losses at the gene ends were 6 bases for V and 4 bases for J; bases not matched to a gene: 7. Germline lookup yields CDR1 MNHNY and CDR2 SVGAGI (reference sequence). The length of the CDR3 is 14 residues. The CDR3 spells CASSLRQGSYGYTF. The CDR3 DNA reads TGTGCCAGCAGCCTACGACAGGGGAGCTATGGCTACACCTTC.

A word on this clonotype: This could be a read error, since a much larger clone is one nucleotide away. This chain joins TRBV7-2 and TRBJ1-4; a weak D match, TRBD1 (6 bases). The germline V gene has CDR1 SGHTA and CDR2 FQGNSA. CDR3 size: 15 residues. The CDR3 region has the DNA TGCGCCAACAGCCAAGCCGGACAGAGAAATGAAAAACTGTTTTTT. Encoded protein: CANSQAGQRNEKLFF.

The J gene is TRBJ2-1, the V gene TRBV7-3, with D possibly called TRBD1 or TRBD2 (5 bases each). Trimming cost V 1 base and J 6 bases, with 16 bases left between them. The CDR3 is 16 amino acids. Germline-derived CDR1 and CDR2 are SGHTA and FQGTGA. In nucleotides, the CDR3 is TGTGCCAGCAGCTTAAGGGCAGGGACGAGAGGCAATGAGCAGTTCTTC. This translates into CASSLRAGTRGNEQFF.

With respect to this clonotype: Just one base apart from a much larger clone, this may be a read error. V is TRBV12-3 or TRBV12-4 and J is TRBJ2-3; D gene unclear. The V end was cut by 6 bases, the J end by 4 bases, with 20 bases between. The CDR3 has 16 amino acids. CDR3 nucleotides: TGTGCCAGCAGCCAAACGATAGCCGCCCGCGCAGATACGCAGTATTTT. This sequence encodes CASSQTIAARADTQYF.

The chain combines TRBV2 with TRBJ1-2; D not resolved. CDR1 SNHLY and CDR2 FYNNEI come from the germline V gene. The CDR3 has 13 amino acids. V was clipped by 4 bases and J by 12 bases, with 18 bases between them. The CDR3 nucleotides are TGTGCCAGCAGTGGGGTACTCAACTCTGGAAACACCTTC. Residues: CASSGVLNSGNTF.

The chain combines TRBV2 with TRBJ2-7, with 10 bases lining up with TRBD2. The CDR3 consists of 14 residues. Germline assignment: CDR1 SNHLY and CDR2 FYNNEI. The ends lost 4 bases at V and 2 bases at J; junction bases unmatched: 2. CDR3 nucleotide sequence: TGTGCCAGCAGTGTGGGACTAGCGACCTACGAGCAGTACTTC. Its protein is CASSVGLATYEQYF.

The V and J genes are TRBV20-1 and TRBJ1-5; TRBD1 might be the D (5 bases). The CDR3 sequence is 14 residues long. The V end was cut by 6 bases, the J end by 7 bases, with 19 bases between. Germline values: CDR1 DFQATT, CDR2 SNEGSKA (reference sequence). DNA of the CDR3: TGCAGTGCGTCGGGACTAGCGGGAGGGCAGCCCCAGCATTTT. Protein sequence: CSASGLAGGQPQHF.